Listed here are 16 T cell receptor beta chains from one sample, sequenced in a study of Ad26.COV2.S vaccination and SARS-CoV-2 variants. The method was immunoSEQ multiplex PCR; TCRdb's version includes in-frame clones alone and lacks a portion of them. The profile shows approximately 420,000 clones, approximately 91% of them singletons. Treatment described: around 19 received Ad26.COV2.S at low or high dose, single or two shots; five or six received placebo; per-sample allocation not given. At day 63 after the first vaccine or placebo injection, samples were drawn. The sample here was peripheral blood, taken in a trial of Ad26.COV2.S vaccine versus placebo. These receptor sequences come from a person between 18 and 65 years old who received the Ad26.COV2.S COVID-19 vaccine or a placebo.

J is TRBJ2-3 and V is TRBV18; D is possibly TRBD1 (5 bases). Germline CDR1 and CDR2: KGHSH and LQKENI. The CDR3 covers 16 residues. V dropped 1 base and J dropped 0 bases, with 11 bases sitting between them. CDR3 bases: TGTGCCAGCTCACCACTGGACACTACTAGCACAGATACGCAGTATTTT. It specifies CASSPLDTTSTDTQYF.

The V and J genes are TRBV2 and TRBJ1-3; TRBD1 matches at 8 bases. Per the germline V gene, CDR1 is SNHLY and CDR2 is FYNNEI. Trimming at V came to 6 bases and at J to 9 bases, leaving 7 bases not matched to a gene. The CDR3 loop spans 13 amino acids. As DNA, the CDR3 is TGTGCCAGCAGGACAGGGGACGCTAGCACCATATATTTT. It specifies CASRTGDASTIYF.

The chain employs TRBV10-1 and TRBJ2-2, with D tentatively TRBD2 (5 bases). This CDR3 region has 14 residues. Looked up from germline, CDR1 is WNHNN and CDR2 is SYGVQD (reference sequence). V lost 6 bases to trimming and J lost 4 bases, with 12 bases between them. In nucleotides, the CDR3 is TGCGCCAGCAGAGGCACCGCGGGCACCGGGGAGCTGTTTTTT. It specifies CASRGTAGTGELFF.

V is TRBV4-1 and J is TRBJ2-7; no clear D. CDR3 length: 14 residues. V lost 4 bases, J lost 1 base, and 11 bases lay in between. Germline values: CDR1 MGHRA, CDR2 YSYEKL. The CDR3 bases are TGCGCCAGCAGCCGAACAGCCTCTTCCTACGAGCAGTACTTC. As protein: CASSRTASSYEQYF.

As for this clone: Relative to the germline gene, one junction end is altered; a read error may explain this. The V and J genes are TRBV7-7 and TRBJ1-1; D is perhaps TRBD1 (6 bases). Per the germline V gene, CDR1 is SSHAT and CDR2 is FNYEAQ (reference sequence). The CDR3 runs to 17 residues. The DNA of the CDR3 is TGTGCTAGCAGCTTAGACAGGACCCGGGGCATGAACACTGAAGCTTTCTTT. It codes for CASSLDRTRGMNTEAFF.

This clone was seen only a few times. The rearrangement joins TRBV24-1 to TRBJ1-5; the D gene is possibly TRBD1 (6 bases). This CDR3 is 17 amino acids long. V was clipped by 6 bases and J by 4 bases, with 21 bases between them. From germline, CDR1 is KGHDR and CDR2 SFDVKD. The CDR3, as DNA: TGTGCCACCAGTCCTCGGGTTAGGTGGGGGGCTAATCAGCCCCAGCATTTT. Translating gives CATSPRVRWGANQPQHF.

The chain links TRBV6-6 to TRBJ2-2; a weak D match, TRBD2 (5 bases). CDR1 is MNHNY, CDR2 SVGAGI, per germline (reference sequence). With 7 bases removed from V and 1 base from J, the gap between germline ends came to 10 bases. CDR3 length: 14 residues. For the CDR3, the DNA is TGTGCCAGCAATAAAGCGGAGAACACCGGGGAGCTGTTTTTT. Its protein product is CASNKAENTGELFF.

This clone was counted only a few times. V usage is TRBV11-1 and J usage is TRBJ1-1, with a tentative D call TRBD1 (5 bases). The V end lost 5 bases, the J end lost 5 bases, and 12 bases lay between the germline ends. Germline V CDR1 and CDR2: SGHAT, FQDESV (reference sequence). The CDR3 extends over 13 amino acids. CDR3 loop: CASSPRWGTEAFF. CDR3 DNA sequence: TGTGCCAGCAGCCCTCGCTGGGGGACTGAAGCTTTCTTT.

The CDR3 coding sequence is TGTGCCAGCAAGGGATCTTTGGCTGCGAACACTGAAGCTTTCTTT. It yields the protein CASKGSLAANTEAFF. The gene calls are TRBV2 and TRBJ1-1; unclear D gene. The CDR3 is 15 residues long. Germline V gives CDR1 SNHLY, CDR2 FYNNEI. V lost 7 bases, J lost 1 base, and 16 bases lay in between.

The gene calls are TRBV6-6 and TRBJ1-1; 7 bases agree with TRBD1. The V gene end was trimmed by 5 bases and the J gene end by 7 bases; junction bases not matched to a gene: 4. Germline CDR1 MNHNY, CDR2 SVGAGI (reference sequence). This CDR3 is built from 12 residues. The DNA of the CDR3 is TGTGCCAGCAGTAGAACAGGGGATGAAGCTTTCTTT. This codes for CASSRTGDEAFF.

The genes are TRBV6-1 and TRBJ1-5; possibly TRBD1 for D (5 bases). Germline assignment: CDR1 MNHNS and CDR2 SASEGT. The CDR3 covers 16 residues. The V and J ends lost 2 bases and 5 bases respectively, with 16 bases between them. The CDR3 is CASSESSGNPYQPQHF. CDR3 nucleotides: TGTGCCAGCAGTGAATCCTCAGGGAATCCGTATCAGCCCCAGCATTTT.

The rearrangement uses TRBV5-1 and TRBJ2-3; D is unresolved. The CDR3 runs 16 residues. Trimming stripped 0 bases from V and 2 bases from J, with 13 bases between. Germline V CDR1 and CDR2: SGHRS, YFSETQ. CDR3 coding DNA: TGCGCCAGCAGCTTGGCCGGAAGCCCCTACACAGATACGCAGTATTTT. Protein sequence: CASSLAGSPYTDTQYF.

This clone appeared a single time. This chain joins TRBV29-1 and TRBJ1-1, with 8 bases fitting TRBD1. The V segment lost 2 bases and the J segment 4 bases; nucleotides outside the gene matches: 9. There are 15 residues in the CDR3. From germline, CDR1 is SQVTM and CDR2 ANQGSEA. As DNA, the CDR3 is TGCAGCGTTGAAAACCCAACAGGGGGTCGCACTGAAGCTTTCTTT. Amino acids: CSVENPTGGRTEAFF.

CDR3 in amino acids: CATSDSARTVYEQYF. The CDR3 region has the DNA TGTGCCACCAGTGATTCAGCTCGGACTGTCTACGAGCAGTACTTC. The rearrangement uses TRBV24-1 and TRBJ2-7; a weak D match, TRBD2 (5 bases). V lost 2 bases and J lost 3, with 13 bases in between. This CDR3 comprises 15 residues. The germline V gene encodes CDR1 KGHDR and CDR2 SFDVKD.

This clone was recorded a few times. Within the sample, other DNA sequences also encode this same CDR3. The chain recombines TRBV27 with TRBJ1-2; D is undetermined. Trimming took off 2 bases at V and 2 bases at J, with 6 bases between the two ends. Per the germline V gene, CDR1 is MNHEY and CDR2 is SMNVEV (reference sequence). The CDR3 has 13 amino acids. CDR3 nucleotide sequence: TGTGCCAGCAGTTTAGGGCGAAACTATGGCTACACCTTC. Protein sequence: CASSLGRNYGYTF.

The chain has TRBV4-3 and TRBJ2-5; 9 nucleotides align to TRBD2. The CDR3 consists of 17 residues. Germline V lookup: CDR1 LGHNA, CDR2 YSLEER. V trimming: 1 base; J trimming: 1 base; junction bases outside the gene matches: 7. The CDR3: CASSQALRGGAQETQYF. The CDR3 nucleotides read TGCGCCAGCAGCCAAGCGCTTCGCGGGGGGGCCCAAGAGACCCAGTACTTC.